The T cell receptor (beta chain) under discussion was sequenced for a study of tumor-infiltrating lymphocytes in localized non-small cell lung cancer. Regarding the study as a whole: Only some patients had TCR sequencing, depending on available tissue.

This CDR3 spans 16 amino acids. Germline loops: CDR1 GTSNPN, CDR2 SVGIG (reference sequence). V was clipped by 1 base and J by 3 bases; unmatched bases: 8. Generated by immunoSEQ multiplex PCR, the TCRdb table keeps only in-frame clones and is missing some. The sample lists roughly 5,800 clones; around 65% were seen once. As to this clone: The antigen is unknown.

The TCR was taken from a human donor with non-small cell lung cancer. The material sequenced was uninvolved lung tissue not adjacent to the tumor. J is TRBJ2-1 and V is TRBV30; 8 bases are a match to TRBD2. For the CDR3, the DNA is TGTGCCTGGAGTGGGGAAGGACTAGCCGTCTACAATGAGCAGTTCTTC. Translating it yields CAWSGEGLAVYNEQFF.